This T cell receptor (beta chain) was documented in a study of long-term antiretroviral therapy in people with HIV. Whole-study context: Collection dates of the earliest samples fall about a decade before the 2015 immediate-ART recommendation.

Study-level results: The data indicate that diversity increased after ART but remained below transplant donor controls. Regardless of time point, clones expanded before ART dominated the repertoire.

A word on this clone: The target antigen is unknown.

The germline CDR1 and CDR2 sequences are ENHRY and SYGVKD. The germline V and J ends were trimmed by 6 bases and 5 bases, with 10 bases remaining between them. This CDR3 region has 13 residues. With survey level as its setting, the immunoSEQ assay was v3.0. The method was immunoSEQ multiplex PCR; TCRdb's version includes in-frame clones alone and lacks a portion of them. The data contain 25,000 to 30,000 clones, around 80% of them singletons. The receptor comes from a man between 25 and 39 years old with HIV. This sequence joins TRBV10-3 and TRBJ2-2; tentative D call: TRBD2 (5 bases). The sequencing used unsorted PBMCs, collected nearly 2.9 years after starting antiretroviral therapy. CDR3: CAIRELGTGELFF. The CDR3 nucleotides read TGTGCCATCAGAGAACTAGGGACCGGGGAGCTGTTTTTT.